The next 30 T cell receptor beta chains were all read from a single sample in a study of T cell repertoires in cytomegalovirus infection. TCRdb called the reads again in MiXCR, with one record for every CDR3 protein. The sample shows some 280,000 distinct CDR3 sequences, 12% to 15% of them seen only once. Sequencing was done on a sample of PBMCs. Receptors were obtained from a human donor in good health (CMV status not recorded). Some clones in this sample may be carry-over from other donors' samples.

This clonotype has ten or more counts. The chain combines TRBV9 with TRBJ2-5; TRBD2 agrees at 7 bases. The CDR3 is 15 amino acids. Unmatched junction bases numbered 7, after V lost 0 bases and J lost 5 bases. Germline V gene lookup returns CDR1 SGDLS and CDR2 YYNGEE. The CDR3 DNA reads TGTGCCAGCAGCGTAGGTGGCGGGAGCCCGGAGACCCAGTACTTC. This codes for CASSVGGGSPETQYF.

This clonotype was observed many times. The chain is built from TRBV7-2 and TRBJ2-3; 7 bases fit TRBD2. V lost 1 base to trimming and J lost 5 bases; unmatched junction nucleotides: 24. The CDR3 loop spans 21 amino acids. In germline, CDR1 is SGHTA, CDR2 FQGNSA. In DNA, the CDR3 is TGTGCCAGCAGCTTAGGGCATGGGAGCGAAGTGGCGGGAGCCCGGCTAGATACGCAGTATTTT. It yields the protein CASSLGHGSEVAGARLDTQYF.

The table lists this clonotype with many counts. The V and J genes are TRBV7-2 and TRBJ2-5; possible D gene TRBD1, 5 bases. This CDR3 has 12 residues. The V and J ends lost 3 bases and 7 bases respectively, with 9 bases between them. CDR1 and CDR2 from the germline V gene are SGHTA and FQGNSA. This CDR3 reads CASSLERGTQYF. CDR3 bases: TGTGCCAGCAGCTTGGAAAGGGGGACCCAGTACTTC. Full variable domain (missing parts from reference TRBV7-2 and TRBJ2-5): GAGVSQSPSNKVTEKGKDVELRCDPISGHTALYWYRQSLGQGLEFLIYFQGNSAPDKSGLPSDRFSAERTGGSVSTLTIQRTQQEDSAVYLCASSLERGTQYFGPGTRLLVL.

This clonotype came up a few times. CDR3 loop: CASSPLHATNEKLFF. Written as DNA, the CDR3 is TGTGCCAGCTCACCACTTCATGCAACTAATGAAAAACTGTTTTTT. The chain employs TRBV18 and TRBJ1-4; the D is unclear. V dropped 1 base and J dropped 0 bases, with 6 bases sitting between them. The CDR3 spans 15 residues. The V gene's germline CDR1 is KGHSH and CDR2 LQKENI. Based on the CDR3 plus reference TRBV18 and TRBJ1-4, the full variable domain is NAGVMQNPRHLVRRRGQEARLRCSPMKGHSHVYWYRQLPEEGLKFMVYLQKENIIDESGMPKERFSAEFPKEGPSILRIQQVVRGDSAAYFCASSPLHATNEKLFFGSGTQLSVL.

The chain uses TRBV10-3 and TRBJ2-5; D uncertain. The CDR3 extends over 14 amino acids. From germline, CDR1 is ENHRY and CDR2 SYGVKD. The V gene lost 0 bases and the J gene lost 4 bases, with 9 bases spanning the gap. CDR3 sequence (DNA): TGTGCCATCAGTGAGTCGTCAAATAGAGAGACCCAGTACTTC. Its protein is CAISESSNRETQYF.

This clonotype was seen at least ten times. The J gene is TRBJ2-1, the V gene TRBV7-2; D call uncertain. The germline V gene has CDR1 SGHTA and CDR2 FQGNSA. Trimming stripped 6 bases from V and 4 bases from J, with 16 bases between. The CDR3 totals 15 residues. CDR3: CASSLGPPIYNEQFF. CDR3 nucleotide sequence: TGTGCCAGCAGTCTAGGGCCCCCTATTTACAATGAGCAGTTCTTC.

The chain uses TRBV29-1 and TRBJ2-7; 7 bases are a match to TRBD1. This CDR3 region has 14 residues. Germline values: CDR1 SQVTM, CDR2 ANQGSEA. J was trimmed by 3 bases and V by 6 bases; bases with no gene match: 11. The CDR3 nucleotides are TGCAGCGTCGTCCCCGAGGGGGCCGTCTACGAGCAGTACTTC. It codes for CSVVPEGAVYEQYF.

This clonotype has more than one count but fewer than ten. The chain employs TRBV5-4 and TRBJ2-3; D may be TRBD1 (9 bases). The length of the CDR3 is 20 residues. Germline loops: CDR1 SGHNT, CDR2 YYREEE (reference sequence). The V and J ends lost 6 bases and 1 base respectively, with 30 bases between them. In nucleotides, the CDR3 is TGTGCCAGCAAAGCTTGGGACAGGGCGCTAGCGGGCACACGCACAGATACGCAGTATTTT. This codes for CASKAWDRALAGTRTDTQYF.

CDR3 protein: CASSAEGITGELFF. For the CDR3, the DNA is TGTGCCAGCAGTGCCGAAGGGATCACCGGGGAGCTGTTTTTT. The chain is built from TRBV2 and TRBJ2-2; unclear D gene. The CDR3 spans 14 residues. The germline V gene encodes CDR1 SNHLY and CDR2 FYNNEI. V was cut by 4 bases and J by 4 bases, with 10 bases left in between.

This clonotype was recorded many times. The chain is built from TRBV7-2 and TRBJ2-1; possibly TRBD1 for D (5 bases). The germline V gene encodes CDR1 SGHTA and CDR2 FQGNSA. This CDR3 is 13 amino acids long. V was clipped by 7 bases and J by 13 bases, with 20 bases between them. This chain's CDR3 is CASKGLRRTEQFF. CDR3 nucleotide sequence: TGTGCCAGCAAGGGGCTACGCAGGACCGAACAGTTCTTC.

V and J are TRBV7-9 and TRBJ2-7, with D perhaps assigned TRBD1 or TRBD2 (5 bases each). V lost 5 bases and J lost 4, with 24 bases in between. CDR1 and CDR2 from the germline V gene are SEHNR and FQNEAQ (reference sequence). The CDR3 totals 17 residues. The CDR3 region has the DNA TGTGCCAGCAGCCCGACCCCGGGGCAGGTCATGGTTTACGAGCAGTACTTC. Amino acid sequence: CASSPTPGQVMVYEQYF.

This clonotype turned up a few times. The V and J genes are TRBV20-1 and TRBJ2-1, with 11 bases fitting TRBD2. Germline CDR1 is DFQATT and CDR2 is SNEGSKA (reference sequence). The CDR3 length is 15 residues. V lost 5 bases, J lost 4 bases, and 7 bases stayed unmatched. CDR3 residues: CSAHQTSGVYNEQFF. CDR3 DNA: TGCAGTGCTCACCAGACTAGCGGGGTATACAATGAGCAGTTCTTC.

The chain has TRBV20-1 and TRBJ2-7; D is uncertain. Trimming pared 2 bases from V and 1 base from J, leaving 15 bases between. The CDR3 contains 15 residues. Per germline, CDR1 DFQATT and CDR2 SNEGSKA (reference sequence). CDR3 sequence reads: CSARRPGLVSYEQYF. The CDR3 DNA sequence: TGCAGTGCTAGACGCCCCGGGCTAGTTTCCTACGAGCAGTACTTC.

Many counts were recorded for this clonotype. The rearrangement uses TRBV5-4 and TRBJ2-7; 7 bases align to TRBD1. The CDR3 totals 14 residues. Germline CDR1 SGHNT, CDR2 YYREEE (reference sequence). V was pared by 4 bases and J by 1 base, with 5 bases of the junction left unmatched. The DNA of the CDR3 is TGTGCCAGCAGCCAGACAGGGAAATCCTACGAGCAGTACTTC. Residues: CASSQTGKSYEQYF.

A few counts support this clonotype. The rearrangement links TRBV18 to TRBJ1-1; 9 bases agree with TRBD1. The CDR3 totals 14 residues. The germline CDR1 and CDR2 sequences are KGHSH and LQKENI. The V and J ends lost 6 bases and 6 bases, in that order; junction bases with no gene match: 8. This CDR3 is CASSPGQGRSEAFF. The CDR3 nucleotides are TGTGCCAGCTCCCCCGGACAGGGGAGGTCTGAAGCTTTCTTT.

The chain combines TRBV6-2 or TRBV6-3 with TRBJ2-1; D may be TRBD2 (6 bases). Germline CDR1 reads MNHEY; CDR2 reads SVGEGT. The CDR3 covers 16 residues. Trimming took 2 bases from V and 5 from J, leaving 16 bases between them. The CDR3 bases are TGTGCCAGCAGTTACGGGGGGTGGGAGGCCAACAATGAGCAGTTCTTC. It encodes CASSYGGWEANNEQFF.

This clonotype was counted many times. CDR3 amino acids: CSALRDSQETQYF. The CDR3 DNA is TGCAGTGCCCTCCGGGACTCCCAAGAGACCCAGTACTTC. The chain recombines TRBV20-1 with TRBJ2-5, with a tentative D call TRBD2 (6 bases). The CDR3 loop spans 13 amino acids. CDR1 DFQATT and CDR2 SNEGSKA come from the germline V gene (reference sequence). Trimming shortened V by 6 bases and J by 1 base, and 12 bases separated the two germline ends.

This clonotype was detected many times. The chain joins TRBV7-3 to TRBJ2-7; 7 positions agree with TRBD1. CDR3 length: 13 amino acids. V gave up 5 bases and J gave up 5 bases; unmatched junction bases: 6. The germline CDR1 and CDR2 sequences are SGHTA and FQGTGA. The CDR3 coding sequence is TGTGCCAGCAGCATGAACAGGGGACACGAGCAGTACTTC. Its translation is CASSMNRGHEQYF. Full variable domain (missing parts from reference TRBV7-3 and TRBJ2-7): GAGVSQTPSNKVTEKGKYVELRCDPISGHTALYWYRQSLGQGPEFLIYFQGTGAADDSGLPNDRFFAVRPEGSVSTLKIQRTERGDSAVYLCASSMNRGHEQYFGPGTRLTVT.

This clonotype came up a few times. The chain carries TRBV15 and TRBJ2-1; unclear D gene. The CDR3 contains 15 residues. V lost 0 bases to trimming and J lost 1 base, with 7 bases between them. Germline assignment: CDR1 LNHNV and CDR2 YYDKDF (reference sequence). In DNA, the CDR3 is TGTGCCACCAGCAGAGATCTGGTTTCCTACAATGAGCAGTTCTTC. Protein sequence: CATSRDLVSYNEQFF.

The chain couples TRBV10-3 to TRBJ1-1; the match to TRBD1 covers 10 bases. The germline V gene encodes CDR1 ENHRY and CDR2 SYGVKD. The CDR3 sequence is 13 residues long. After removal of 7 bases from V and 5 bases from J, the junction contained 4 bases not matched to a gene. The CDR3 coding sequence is TGTGCCATCAAAGGACAGGGGGTGACTGAAGCTTTCTTT. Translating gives CAIKGQGVTEAFF.

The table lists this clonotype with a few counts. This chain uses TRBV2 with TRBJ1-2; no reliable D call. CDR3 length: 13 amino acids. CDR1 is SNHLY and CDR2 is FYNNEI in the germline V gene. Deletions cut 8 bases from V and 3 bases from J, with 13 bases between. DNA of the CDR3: TGTGCCAGCTCTACCCGTCAGGACTATGGCTACACCTTC. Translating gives CASSTRQDYGYTF.

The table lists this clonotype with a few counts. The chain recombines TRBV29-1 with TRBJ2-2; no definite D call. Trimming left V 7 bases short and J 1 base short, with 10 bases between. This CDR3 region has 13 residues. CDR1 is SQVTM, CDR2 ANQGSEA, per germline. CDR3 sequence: CSGDEGNTGELFF. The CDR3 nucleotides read TGCAGCGGAGACGAAGGGAACACCGGGGAGCTGTTTTTT.

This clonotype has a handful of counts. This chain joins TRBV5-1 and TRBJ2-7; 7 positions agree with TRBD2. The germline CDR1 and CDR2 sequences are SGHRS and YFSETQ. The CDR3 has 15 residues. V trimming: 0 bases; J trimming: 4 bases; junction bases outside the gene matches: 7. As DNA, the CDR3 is TGCGCCAGCAGCTTGGTAGGGAGGGCAGAATACGAGCAGTACTTC. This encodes CASSLVGRAEYEQYF.

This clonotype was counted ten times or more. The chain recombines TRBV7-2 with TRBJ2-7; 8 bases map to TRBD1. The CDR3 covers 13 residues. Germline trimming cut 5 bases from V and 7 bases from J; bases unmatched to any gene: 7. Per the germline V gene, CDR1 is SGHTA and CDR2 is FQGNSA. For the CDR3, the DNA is TGTGCCAGCAGCCTGAACAGGGGGTGGGAGCAGTACTTC. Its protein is CASSLNRGWEQYF.

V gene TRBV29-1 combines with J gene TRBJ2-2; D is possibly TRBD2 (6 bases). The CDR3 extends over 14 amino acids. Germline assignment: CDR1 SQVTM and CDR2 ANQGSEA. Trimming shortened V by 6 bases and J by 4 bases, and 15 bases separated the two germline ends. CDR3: CSVGDLAGTGELFF. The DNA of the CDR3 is TGCAGCGTGGGGGACTTAGCTGGCACCGGGGAGCTGTTTTTT.

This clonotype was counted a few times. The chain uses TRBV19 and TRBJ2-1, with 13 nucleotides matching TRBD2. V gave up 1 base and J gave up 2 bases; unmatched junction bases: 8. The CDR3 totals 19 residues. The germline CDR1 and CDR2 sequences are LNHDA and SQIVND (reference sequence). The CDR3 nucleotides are TGTGCCAGTAGTATAGGGAAACTAGCGGGAGGGCCGACCTACAATGAGCAGTTCTTC. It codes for CASSIGKLAGGPTYNEQFF.

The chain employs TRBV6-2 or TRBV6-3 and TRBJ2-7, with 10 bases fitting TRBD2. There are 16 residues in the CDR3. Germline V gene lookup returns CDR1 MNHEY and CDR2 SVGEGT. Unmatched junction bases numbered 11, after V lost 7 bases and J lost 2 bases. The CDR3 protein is CASTKGGLASTYEQYF. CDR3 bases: TGTGCCAGCACCAAGGGGGGACTAGCGAGCACCTACGAGCAGTACTTC.

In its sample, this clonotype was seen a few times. The DNA of the CDR3 is TGCAGCGTTGGGAGCGTGAGCTCCTACGAGCAGTACTTC. It is translated as CSVGSVSSYEQYF. The V call is TRBV29-1, the J call TRBJ2-7; D gene unclear. This CDR3 is built from 13 residues. Germline CDR1 is SQVTM and CDR2 is ANQGSEA. V shed 4 bases and J shed 0 bases, with 10 bases lying between them.

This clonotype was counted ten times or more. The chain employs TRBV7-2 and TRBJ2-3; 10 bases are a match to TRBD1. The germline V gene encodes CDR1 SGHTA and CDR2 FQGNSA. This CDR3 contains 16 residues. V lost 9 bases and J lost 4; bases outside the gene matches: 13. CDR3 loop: CASTTGTGVGADTQYF. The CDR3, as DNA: TGTGCCAGTACCACCGGGACAGGGGTCGGGGCAGATACGCAGTATTTT.

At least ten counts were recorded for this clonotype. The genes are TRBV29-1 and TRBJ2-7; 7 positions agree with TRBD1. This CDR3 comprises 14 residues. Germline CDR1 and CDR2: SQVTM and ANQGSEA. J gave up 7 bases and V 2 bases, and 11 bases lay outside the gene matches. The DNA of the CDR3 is TGCAGCGTTGAATGGAGCAGGGGGTCGGGGGAGCAGTACTTC. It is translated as CSVEWSRGSGEQYF.